The 15 T cell receptor beta chains presented below share a single source sample, sequenced in a study of blood T cells in healthy people across ages. Combining a sample-barcoded 5' primer with a J-beta primer mix, a second PCR ran for 7 to 11 cycles. TCRdb fed the 5' RACE reads into MiXCR, producing one record per CDR3 protein. The top ten hold roughly 25% of the sample, which has 650,000 to 900,000 distinct CDR3 sequences, approximately 65% seen once. Source material: blood. These receptors were collected from a young man in good health.

The chain has TRBV11-2 and TRBJ1-4; 9 bases are a match to TRBD1. The germline V gene encodes CDR1 SGHAT and CDR2 FQNNGV. The CDR3 runs 16 residues. With V trimmed by 2 bases and J by 8 bases, 9 bases remained unmatched. The CDR3 loop reads CASSLLPGQGNEKLFF. The CDR3 DNA reads TGTGCCAGCAGCTTACTACCGGGACAGGGAAACGAAAAACTGTTTTTT.

V is TRBV28 and J is TRBJ2-7; D is possibly TRBD2 (5 bases). The J call could be wrong; TRBJ2-5 is a better fit for the DNA end. Germline V gene lookup returns CDR1 MDHEN and CDR2 SYDVKM. This CDR3 contains 13 residues. The CDR3 nucleotides read TGTGCCAGCAGTCCTTGGGGAGACGAGACCCAGTACTTC. Residues: CASSPWGDETQYF.

The rearrangement uses TRBV27 and TRBJ2-3; 7 nucleotides agree with TRBD2. This CDR3 region has 18 residues. Per the germline V gene, CDR1 is MNHEY and CDR2 is SMNVEV (reference sequence). Germline trimming cut 4 bases from V and 0 bases from J; bases unmatched to any gene: 13. The CDR3 loop is CASSSHTLGRESTDTQYF. The CDR3, as DNA: TGTGCCAGCAGTTCACATACCCTGGGGAGGGAAAGCACAGATACGCAGTATTTT.

The chain uses TRBV4-2 and TRBJ1-5; D is unresolved. Looked up from germline, CDR1 is LGHNA and CDR2 is YNFKEQ. There are 17 residues in the CDR3. V was trimmed by 0 bases and J by 3 bases, leaving 15 bases between them. The CDR3 loop reads CASSQDSREKDNQPQHF. The CDR3, as DNA: TGTGCCAGCAGCCAAGATAGTCGGGAGAAGGACAATCAGCCCCAGCATTTT.

V is TRBV7-9 and J is TRBJ2-5; possible D gene TRBD2, 5 bases. The assigned J gene may be wrong: the sequence end matches TRBJ2-7 better. From germline, CDR1 is SEHNR and CDR2 FQNEAQ (reference sequence). The CDR3 sequence is 12 residues long. CDR3 residues: CASISEGHEQYF. As DNA, the CDR3 is TGTGCCAGCATCTCCGAGGGCCACGAGCAGTACTTC.

The chain uses TRBV12-3 or TRBV12-4 and TRBJ1-5, with unresolved D. The V end lost 8 bases, the J end lost 6 bases, and 17 bases lay between the germline ends. CDR3 size: 14 residues. Here the CDR3 reads CASAIPGVGQPQHF. Here the CDR3 DNA reads TGTGCCAGCGCGATCCCCGGGGTGGGTCAGCCCCAGCATTTT.

CDR3 amino acids: CASSSQGFGEKLFF. CDR3 DNA: TGTGCCAGCAGCTCCCAGGGTTTCGGTGAAAAACTGTTTTTT. The V call is TRBV7-2, the J call TRBJ1-4; the D gene is possibly TRBD1 (5 bases). The length of the CDR3 is 14 residues. Per the germline V gene, CDR1 is SGHTA and CDR2 is FQGNSA. With 4 bases removed from V and 7 bases from J, the gap between germline ends came to 13 bases.

The chain couples TRBV7-9 to TRBJ1-6; TRBD1 aligns across 9 bases. The CDR3 is made up of 14 amino acids. The V gene end was trimmed by 5 bases and the J gene end by 7 bases; junction bases not matched to a gene: 3. Germline values: CDR1 SEHNR, CDR2 FQNEAQ (reference sequence). The CDR3 DNA reads as TGTGCCAGCAGCGAAGGACAGGGGAATTCACCCCTCCACTTT. Translating gives CASSEGQGNSPLHF.

This chain joins TRBV28 and TRBJ2-5; 8 bases match TRBD2. Per the germline V gene, CDR1 is MDHEN and CDR2 is SYDVKM. V lost 3 bases, J lost 4 bases, and 7 bases stayed unmatched. This CDR3 comprises 15 residues. The CDR3 spells CASSFAGAGGETQYF. CDR3 coding DNA: TGTGCCAGCAGTTTTGCCGGTGCGGGAGGAGAGACCCAGTACTTC.

This clonotype appeared a single time. A read error may account for a junction end that differs from germline. The chain recombines TRBV27 with TRBJ2-7; D is perhaps TRBD1 or TRBD2 (6 bases each). Germline values: CDR1 MNHEY, CDR2 SMNVEV (reference sequence). The CDR3 is 13 amino acids. The CDR3 sequence is CPLQGGTSYEQYF. In nucleotides, the CDR3 is TGCCCCTTACAAGGGGGGACTTCCTACGAGCAGTACTTC.

The chain combines TRBV9 with TRBJ2-1, with 12 bases fitting TRBD2. CDR1 and CDR2 from the germline V gene are SGDLS and YYNGEE. J was trimmed by 5 bases and V by 0 bases; bases with no gene match: 3. The CDR3 has 16 amino acids. The CDR3 DNA is TGTGCCAGCAGCGTAGAGCTAGCGGGGGGGCACAATGAGCAGTTCTTC. Residues: CASSVELAGGHNEQFF.

The chain joins TRBV12-3 or TRBV12-4 to TRBJ2-1, with D unclear. The CDR3 extends over 14 amino acids. V was cut by 1 base and J by 7 bases, with 11 bases left in between. CDR3 sequence (DNA): TGTGCCAGCAGTTTAGTGGTCCTCGGGAATGAGCAGTTCTTC. This codes for CASSLVVLGNEQFF.

This chain joins TRBV12-3 or TRBV12-4 and TRBJ2-1, with 12 bases that match TRBD2. J was trimmed by 10 bases and V by 5 bases; bases with no gene match: 9. The CDR3 has 15 residues. The CDR3 region is CASSPTSGGVGEQFF. The CDR3 region has the DNA TGTGCCAGCAGTCCGACTAGCGGGGGTGTTGGGGAGCAGTTCTTC.

The genes are TRBV12-3 or TRBV12-4 and TRBJ2-6, with a weak D call TRBD2 (5 bases). Trimming took off 6 bases at V and 0 bases at J, with 12 bases between the two ends. This CDR3 spans 16 amino acids. The chain's CDR3 is CASRGGSSSGANVLTF. The CDR3 DNA sequence: TGTGCCAGCAGGGGCGGGTCTTCCTCTGGGGCCAACGTCCTGACTTTC.

The rearrangement joins TRBV5-1 to TRBJ2-1; possible D gene TRBD2, 6 bases. V lost 7 bases to trimming and J lost 6 bases, with 17 bases between them. The CDR3 has 14 amino acids. CDR1 is SGHRS and CDR2 is YFSETQ in the germline V gene. CDR3 DNA sequence: TGCGCCAGCTCTAGGACTACCTCTGGCAATGAGCAGTTCTTC. Amino acids: CASSRTTSGNEQFF. Variable domain in full (rest from reference TRBV5-1 and TRBJ2-1): KAGVTQTPRYLIKTRGQQVTLSCSPISGHRSVSWYQQTPGQGLQFLFEYFSETQRNKGNFPGRFSGRQFSNSRSEMNVSTLELGDSALYLCASSRTTSGNEQFFGPGTRLTVL.